This T cell receptor beta chain was identified during a study of OX40 agonist ivuxolimab in advanced cancers. Assay: immunoSEQ multiplex PCR; the TCRdb copy retains only in-frame clones and omits some. The sample has more than 25,000 clones, roughly 86% seen once; the top ten hold about 19%. Germline V gene data show CDR1 as MDHEN and CDR2 as SYDVKM. The CDR3 has 15 amino acids. Trimming removed 3 bases from V and 8 bases from J; junction bases left unmatched: 5. This receptor was taken from an adult with an advanced solid tumor such as melanoma, head and neck, liver or kidney cancer. The chain joins TRBV28 to TRBJ2-1; TRBD2 matches at 12 bases. The sequencing used CD4+ or CD8+ T cells sorted from blood, collected in a trial of the OX40 agonist ivuxolimab. The CDR3 region has the DNA TGTGCCAGCAGTTTGGCTAGCGGGAGGGCCTATGAGCAGTTCTTC. Its protein is CASSLASGRAYEQFF.